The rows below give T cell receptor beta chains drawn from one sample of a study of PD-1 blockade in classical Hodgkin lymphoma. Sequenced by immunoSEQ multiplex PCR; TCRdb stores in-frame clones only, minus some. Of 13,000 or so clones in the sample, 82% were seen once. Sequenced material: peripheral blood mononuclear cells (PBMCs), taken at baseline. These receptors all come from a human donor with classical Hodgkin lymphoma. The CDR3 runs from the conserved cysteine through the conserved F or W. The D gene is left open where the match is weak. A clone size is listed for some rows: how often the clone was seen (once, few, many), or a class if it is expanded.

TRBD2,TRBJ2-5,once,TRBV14,CASSPGGPGLGGETQYF,TGTGCCAGCAGCCCGGGAGGGCCGGGACTAGGGGGAGAGACCCAGTACTTC
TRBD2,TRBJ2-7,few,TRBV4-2,CASSQTSGPTYEQYF,TGTGCCAGCAGCCAAACTAGCGGACCTACCTACGAGCAGTACTTC
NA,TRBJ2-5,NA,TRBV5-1,CASSFQTGQETQYF,TGCGCCAGCAGCTTCCAAACCGGTCAAGAGACCCAGTACTTC
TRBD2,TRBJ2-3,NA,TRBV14,CASSLTSGLTDTQYF,TGTGCCAGCAGCCTGACTAGCGGCCTCACAGATACGCAGTATTTT
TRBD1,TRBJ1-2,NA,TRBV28,CASSSHDRGGYTF,TGTGCCAGCAGTTCCCACGACAGGGGTGGCTACACCTTC
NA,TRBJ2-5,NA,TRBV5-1,CASSSMTGRNQETQYF,TGCGCCAGCAGCTCTATGACGGGGCGAAACCAAGAGACCCAGTACTTC
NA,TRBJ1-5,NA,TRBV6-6,CASTLAGGPSNQPQHF,TGTGCCAGCACCTTGGCGGGGGGTCCTAGCAATCAGCCCCAGCATTTT
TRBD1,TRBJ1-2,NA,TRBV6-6,CASSSGQGYGYTF,TGTGCCAGCAGTTCCGGACAGGGTTATGGCTACACCTTC
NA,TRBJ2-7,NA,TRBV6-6,CASSLSGGYEQYF,TGTGCCAGCAGTCTGTCCGGGGGCTACGAGCAGTACTTC
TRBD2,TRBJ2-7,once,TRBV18,CASSLSGSDEQYF,TGTGCCAGCTCACTTAGCGGGAGCGACGAGCAGTACTTC
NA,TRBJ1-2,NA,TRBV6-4,CASSTSRQGGYTF,TGTGCCAGCAGTACCTCCCGTCAGGGTGGCTACACCTTC
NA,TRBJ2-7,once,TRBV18,CASSPGMNPLAREQYF,TGTGCCAGCTCACCTGGGATGAACCCCCTGGCGCGCGAGCAGTACTTC
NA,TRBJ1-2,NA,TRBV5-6,CASSLKTELYGYTF,TGTGCCAGCAGCTTGAAGACCGAACTCTATGGCTACACCTTC
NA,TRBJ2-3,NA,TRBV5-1,CASRNRMGASGTNTQYF,TGCGCCAGCAGGAACCGAATGGGGGCTAGCGGAACAAATACGCAGTATTTT
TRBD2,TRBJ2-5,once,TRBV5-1,CASSWGGQETQYF,TGCGCCAGCAGCTGGGGGGGCCAAGAGACCCAGTACTTC
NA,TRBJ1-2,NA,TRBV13,CASSLGDGDYGYTF,TGTGCCAGCAGCTTAGGGGACGGGGACTATGGCTACACCTTC
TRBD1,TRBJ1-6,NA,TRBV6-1,CASTHEGQYNSPLHF,TGTGCCAGCACCCACGAGGGACAGTATAATTCACCCCTCCACTTT
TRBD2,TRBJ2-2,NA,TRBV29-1,CSAKTSGREAGELFF,TGCAGCGCAAAGACTAGCGGGAGGGAGGCCGGGGAGCTGTTTTTT
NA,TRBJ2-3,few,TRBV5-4,CASSLAEYTDTQYF,TGTGCCAGCAGCTTGGCAGAATACACAGATACGCAGTATTTT
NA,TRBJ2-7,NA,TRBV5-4,CASSLAEEAIYEQYF,TGTGCCAGCAGCCTGGCCGAGGAAGCGATCTACGAGCAGTACTTC
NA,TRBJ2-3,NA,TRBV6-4,CASSDGTSTDTQYF,TGTGCCAGCAGTGACGGGACTAGCACAGATACGCAGTATTTT
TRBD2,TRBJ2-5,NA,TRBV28,CASSAVAGGVETQYF,TGTGCCAGCAGTGCGGTAGCGGGAGGGGTGGAGACCCAGTACTTC
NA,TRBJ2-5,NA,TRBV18,CASSKEQETQYF,TGTGCCAGCTCAAAGGAACAAGAGACCCAGTACTTC
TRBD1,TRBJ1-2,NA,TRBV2,CASSRDRASNYGYTF,TGTGCCAGCAGCCGGGACAGGGCGTCTAACTATGGCTACACCTTC
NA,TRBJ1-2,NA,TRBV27,CASSLSFVDYGYTF,TGTGCCAGCAGTTTATCGTTCGTCGACTATGGCTACACCTTC
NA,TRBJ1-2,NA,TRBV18,CASSGNGYTF,TGTGCCAGCTCAGGGAATGGCTACACCTTC
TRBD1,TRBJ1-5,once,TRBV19,CASSTTDRGSQPQHF,TGTGCCAGTAGTACGACTGACAGGGGGAGTCAGCCCCAGCATTTT
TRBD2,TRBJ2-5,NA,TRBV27,CASSPNTPIAGAETQYF,TGTGCCAGCAGTCCCAACACCCCCATAGCGGGAGCGGAGACCCAGTACTTC
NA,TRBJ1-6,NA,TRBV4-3,CASSQDGASPLHF,TGCGCCAGCAGCCAAGACGGAGCTTCACCCCTCCACTTT
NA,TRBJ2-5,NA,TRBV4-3,CASSQERGRGQYF,TGCGCCAGCAGCCAAGAGAGGGGAAGGGGCCAGTACTTC
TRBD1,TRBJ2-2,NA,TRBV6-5,CASSFRPQGTGELFF,TGTGCCAGCAGTTTCCGGCCACAGGGGACCGGGGAGCTGTTTTTT
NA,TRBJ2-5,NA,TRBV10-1,CASSVGTVSGETQYF,TGCGCCAGCAGTGTCGGGACTGTTTCTGGAGAGACCCAGTACTTC
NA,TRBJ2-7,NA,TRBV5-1,CASSSKASGYEEQYF,TGCGCCAGCAGCTCAAAGGCCTCGGGATATGAAGAGCAGTACTTC
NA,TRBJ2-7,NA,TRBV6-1,CASSERERGIYEQYF,TGTGCCAGCAGTGAAAGGGAAAGGGGGATCTACGAGCAGTACTTC
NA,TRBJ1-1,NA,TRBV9,CASSVDSENTEAFF,TGTGCCAGCAGCGTAGATTCAGAGAACACTGAAGCTTTCTTT
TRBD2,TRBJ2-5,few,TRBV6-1,CASSELAGEQETQYF,TGTGCCAGCAGTGAACTAGCGGGGGAGCAAGAGACCCAGTACTTC
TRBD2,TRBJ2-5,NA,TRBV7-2,CASSFGSGETQYF,TGTGCCAGCAGCTTTGGTAGCGGGGAGACCCAGTACTTC
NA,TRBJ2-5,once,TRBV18,CASSPDSQETQYF,TGTGCCAGCTCCCCCGACAGCCAAGAGACCCAGTACTTC
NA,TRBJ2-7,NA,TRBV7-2,CASSLSSSYEQYF,TGTGCCAGCAGCTTGTCCAGCTCCTACGAGCAGTACTTC
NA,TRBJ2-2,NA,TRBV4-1,CASSQDIFRSDTGELFF,TGCGCCAGCAGCCAAGACATCTTTCGCAGCGACACCGGGGAGCTGTTTTTT
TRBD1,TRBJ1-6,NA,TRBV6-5,CASSYDGTASNSPLHF,TGTGCCAGCAGTTACGACGGGACAGCTTCTAATTCACCCCTCCACTTT
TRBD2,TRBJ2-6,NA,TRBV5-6,CASSSLAGGLLSGANVLTF,TGTGCCAGCAGCTCACTAGCGGGAGGGCTCTTATCTGGGGCCAACGTCCTGACTTTC
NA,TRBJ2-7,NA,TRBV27,CASSLGAGRTYEQYF,TGTGCCAGCAGTTTAGGCGCAGGGAGAACCTACGAGCAGTACTTC
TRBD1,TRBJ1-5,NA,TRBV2,CASSESGQGRQPQHF,TGTGCCAGCAGTGAATCGGGACAGGGCAGGCAGCCCCAGCATTTT
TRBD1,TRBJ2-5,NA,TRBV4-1,CASSVSPWQGAETQYF,TGCGCCAGCAGCGTAAGCCCTTGGCAGGGGGCTGAGACCCAGTACTTC
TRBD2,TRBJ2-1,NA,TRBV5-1,CASSETSRDEQFF,TGCGCCAGCAGCGAGACTAGCCGGGATGAGCAGTTCTTC
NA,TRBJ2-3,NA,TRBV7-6,CASSSRGYDRTQYF,TGTGCCAGCAGCTCACGGGGCTACGACAGAACGCAGTATTTT
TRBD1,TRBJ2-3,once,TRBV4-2,CASSQEPGQVTDTQYF,TGTGCCAGCAGCCAAGAGCCCGGACAGGTCACAGATACGCAGTATTTT
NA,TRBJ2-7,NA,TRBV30,CAWRSLPLGSYEQYF,TGTGCCTGGAGAAGTCTTCCTTTAGGCTCCTACGAGCAGTACTTC
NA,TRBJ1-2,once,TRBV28,CASRSLRVDGYTF,TGTGCTTCTAGATCGCTCCGGGTCGATGGCTACACCTTC
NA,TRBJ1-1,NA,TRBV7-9,CASSFSVNTEAFF,TGTGCCAGCAGCTTTTCCGTCAACACTGAAGCTTTCTTT
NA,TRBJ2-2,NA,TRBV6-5,CASSREGRTGELFF,TGTGCCAGCAGCCGGGAAGGGAGGACCGGGGAGCTGTTTTTT
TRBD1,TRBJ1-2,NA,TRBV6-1,CASTPLALGGLGYTF,TGTGCCAGCACCCCGCTGGCGCTAGGGGGCCTTGGCTACACCTTC